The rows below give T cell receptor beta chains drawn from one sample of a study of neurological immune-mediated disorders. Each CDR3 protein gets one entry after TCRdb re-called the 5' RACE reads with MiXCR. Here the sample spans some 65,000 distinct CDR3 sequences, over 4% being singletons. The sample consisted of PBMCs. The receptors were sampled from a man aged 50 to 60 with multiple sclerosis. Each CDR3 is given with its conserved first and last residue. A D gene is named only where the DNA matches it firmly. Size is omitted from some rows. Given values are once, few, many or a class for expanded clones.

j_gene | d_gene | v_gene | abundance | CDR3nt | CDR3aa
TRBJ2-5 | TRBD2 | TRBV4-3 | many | TGCGCCAGCAGCCAGAGGGGAACTAGCGGGGAGACCCAGTACTTC | CASSQRGTSGETQYF
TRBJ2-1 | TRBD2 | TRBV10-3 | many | TGTGCCATCAGTGGGGCTAGCGGGGGCCACAATGAGCAGTTCTTC | CAISGASGGHNEQFF
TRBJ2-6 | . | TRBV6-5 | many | TGTGCCAGCAGTTCTCTTTACAGCTCTGGGGCCAACGTCCTGACTTTC | CASSSLYSSGANVLTF
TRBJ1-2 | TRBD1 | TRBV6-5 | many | TGTGCCAGCAGTTACCGAACCGGGACAGGGGATGGCTACACCTTC | CASSYRTGTGDGYTF
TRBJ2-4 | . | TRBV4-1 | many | TGCGCCAGCAGCCAAGTGGTATCCACCTTGAAGAACATTCAGTACTTC | CASSQVVSTLKNIQYF
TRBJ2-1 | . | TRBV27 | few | TGTGCCAGCAGTTTATTCCACGGGGCTGCCTACAATGAGCAGTTCTTC | CASSLFHGAAYNEQFF
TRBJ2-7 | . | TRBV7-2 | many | TGTGCCACTACGACGGCGAGCTCCTACGAGCAGTACTTC | CATTTASSYEQYF
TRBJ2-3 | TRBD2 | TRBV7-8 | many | TGTGCCAGCAGCCCGGGCACACTAGCGGGGGGATTCACAGATACGCAGTATTTT | CASSPGTLAGGFTDTQYF
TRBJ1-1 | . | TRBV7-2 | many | TGTGCCAGCAGCCCAAGGCGGGCCAGTGAAGCTTTCTTT | CASSPRRASEAFF
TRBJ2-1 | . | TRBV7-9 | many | TGTGCCAGCAGCTTAGCGGGTCGCATAACGCAGCAATTCTTC | CASSLAGRITQQFF
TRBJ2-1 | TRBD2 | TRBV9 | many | TGTGCCAGCAGCGAGCTAGCGGGGGGATACAATGAGCAGTTCTTC | CASSELAGGYNEQFF
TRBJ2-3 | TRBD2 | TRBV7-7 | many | TGTGCCAGCAGCTTAGGTGATGCGGGGGGGCAAGATACGCAGTATTTT | CASSLGDAGGQDTQYF
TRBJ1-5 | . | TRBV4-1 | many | TGCGCCAGCAGCCTCCGACAGAACAATCAGCCCCAGCATTTT | CASSLRQNNQPQHF
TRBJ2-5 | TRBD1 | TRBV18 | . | TGTGCCAGCTCAGCAGGGACAGGAAGAGAGACCCAGTACTTC | CASSAGTGRETQYF
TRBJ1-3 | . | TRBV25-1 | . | TGTGCCAGCAGTGTGGGCGGTGGAAAAACCATATATTTT | CASSVGGGKTIYF
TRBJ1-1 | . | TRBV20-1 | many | TGCAGAGTAGCCCTATCGAACACTGAAGCTTTCTTT | CRVALSNTEAFF
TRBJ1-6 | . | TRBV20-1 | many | TGCAGTGCTAACCGAGGAGTTAGGGATTCACCCCTCCACTTT | CSANRGVRDSPLHF
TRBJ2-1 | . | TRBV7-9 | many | TGTGCCAGCAGCTCGACGGTCCCCAATGAGCAGTTCTTC | CASSSTVPNEQFF
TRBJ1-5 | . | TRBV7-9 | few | TGTGCCAGCAGCTTATCTGCGGGGAGTACCAATCAGCCCCAGAATTTT | CASSLSAGSTNQPQNF
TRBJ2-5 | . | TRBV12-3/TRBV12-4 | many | TGTGCCAGCAGGAGAAACCGGGAGAGTCGGGGGACCCAGTACTTC | CASRRNRESRGTQYF
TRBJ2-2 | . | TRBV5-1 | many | TGCGCCAGCAGCCTGGTCCCAGCTACGAACACCGGGGAGCTGTTTTTT | CASSLVPATNTGELFF
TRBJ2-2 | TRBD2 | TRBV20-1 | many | TGCAGTGCTAGAGATCGTCGGGGGGACACCGGGGAGCTGTTTTTT | CSARDRRGDTGELFF
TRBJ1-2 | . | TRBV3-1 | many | TGTGCCAGCAGCCGGGTGGGAGGCGATAACTATGGCTACACCTTC | CASSRVGGDNYGYTF
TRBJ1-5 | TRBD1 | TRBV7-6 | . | TGTGCCAGCAGCTTATCAGGGGGGATGAGGCCCCAGCATTTT | CASSLSGGMRPQHF
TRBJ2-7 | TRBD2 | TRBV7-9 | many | TGTGCCAGCGGGGCGGGGGGATTGCATTCCTACGAGCAGTACTTC | CASGAGGLHSYEQYF
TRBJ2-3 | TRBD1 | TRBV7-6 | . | TGTGCCAGCAGCCAGGGACAGGGGATACCGTTAGATACGCAGTATTTT | CASSQGQGIPLDTQYF
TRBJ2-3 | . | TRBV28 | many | TGTGCCAGTGCCTACGATACGCAGTATTTT | CASAYDTQYF
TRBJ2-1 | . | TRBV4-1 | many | TGCGCCAGCAGCCAAGATCCTAGTATCAGTGAGCAGTTCTTC | CASSQDPSISEQFF
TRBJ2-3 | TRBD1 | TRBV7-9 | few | TGTGCCAGCAGCTTAACAGGGGACGAGAGCACAGATACGCAGTATTTT | CASSLTGDESTDTQYF
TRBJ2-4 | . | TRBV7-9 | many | TGTGCCAGCAAGGAAATAGGCGGAAACATTCAGTACTTC | CASKEIGGNIQYF
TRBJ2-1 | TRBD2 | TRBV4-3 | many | TGCGCCAGCAGCCAAGAAGGTAGCGGGGGTTACAATGAGCAGTTCTTC | CASSQEGSGGYNEQFF
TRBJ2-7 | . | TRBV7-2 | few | TGTGCCAGCAGCCGGCTATCCACAGGGTTTGACGAGCAGTACTTC | CASSRLSTGFDEQYF
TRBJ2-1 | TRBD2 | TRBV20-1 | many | TGCAGTGCTAGAGATTTCCCGGGGGGGAGTGTCTCTCGGCAGTTCTTC | CSARDFPGGSVSRQFF
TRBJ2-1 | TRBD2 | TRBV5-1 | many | TGCGCCAGCAGCTTGACTAGCGGGGGGCCTCATGAGCAGTTCTTC | CASSLTSGGPHEQFF
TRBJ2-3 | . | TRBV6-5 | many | TGTGCCAGCAGTTACCTCCGGACAGGGACTAGTGATACGCAGTATTTT | CASSYLRTGTSDTQYF
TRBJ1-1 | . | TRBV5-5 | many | TGTGCCAGCAGCTTGGCCCTAAGGACGATGAACACTGAAGCTTTCTTT | CASSLALRTMNTEAFF
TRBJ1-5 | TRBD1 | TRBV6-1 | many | TGTGCCAGCGGGACAGGGGGCCCGATAAGCAATCAGCCCCAGCATTTT | CASGTGGPISNQPQHF
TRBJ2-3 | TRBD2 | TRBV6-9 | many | TGTGCCAGCAGTCCGCCTAGCGGGGGCACAGATACGCAGTATTTT | CASSPPSGGTDTQYF
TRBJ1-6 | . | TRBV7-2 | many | TGTGCCAGCAGCTTAGTGGACTCTTCACCCCTCCACTTT | CASSLVDSSPLHF
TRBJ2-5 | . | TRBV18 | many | TGTGCCAGCTCACCCCTCGCCACGGGGGAACAAGAGACCCAGTACTTC | CASSPLATGEQETQYF
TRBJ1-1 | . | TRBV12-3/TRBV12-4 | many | TGTGCCAGCAGTTTGCGGGTTACTAACACTGAAGCTTTCTTT | CASSLRVTNTEAFF
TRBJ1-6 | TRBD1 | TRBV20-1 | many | TGCAGTGCTGGGCCGCAGGGGGCGCTGACTAATTCACCCCTCCACTTT | CSAGPQGALTNSPLHF
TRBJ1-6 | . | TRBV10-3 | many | TGTGCCATAGGGACGGTTAATTCACCCCTCCACTTT | CAIGTVNSPLHF
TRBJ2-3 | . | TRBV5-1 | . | TGCGCCAGCAGCCCGGAGGTAGGAATGTTAACAGATACGCAGTATTTT | CASSPEVGMLTDTQYF
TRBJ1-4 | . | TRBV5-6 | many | TGTGCCAGCAGCTGGAAAACAGGGACGGGTGAAAAACTGTTTTTT | CASSWKTGTGEKLFF
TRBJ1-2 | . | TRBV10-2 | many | TGCGCCAGCAGTTGGGGGGAAGGCGGCTACACCTTC | CASSWGEGGYTF
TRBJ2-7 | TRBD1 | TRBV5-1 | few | TGCGCCAGCAGCTTGGCCGGGACAGGGCACTACGAGCAGTACTTC | CASSLAGTGHYEQYF
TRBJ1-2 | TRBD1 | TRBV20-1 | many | TGCAGTGCCGTACAGGGGGCAGCTAACTATGGCTACACCTTC | CSAVQGAANYGYTF